Given below is one T cell receptor beta chain in context. These data originate in a study of blood T cell repertoires in COVID-19. TCRdb's table, derived via immunoSEQ multiplex PCR, lists solely in-frame clones and lacks some. Of 180,000 or so clones in the sample, about 91% were seen once. The germline V gene has CDR1 WNHNN and CDR2 SYGVQD (reference sequence). V lost 6 bases to trimming and J lost 4 bases, with 12 bases between them. The CDR3 spans 14 residues. The sample taken for sequencing was peripheral blood. This receptor was taken from a woman in her twenties or thirties with acute or convalescent COVID-19. The V gene is TRBV10-1, the J gene TRBJ2-2; tentatively, D is TRBD1 (6 bases). The CDR3: CASSPGQPTGELFF. In DNA form, the CDR3 reads TGCGCCAGCAGCCCCGGACAGCCCACCGGGGAGCTGTTTTTT.